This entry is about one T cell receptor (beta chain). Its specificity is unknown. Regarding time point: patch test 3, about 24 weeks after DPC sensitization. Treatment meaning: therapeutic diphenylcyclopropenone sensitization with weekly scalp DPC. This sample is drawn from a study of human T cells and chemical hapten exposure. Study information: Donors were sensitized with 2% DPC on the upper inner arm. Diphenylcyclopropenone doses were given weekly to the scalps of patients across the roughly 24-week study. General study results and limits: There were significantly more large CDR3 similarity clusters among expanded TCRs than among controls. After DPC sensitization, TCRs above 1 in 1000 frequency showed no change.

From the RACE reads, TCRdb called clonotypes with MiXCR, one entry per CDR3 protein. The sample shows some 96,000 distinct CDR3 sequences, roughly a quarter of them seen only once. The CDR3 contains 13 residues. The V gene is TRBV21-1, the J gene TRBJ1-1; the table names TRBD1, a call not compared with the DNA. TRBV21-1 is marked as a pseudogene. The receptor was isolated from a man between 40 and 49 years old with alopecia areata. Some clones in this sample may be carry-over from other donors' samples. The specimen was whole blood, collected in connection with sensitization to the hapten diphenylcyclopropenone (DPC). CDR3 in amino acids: CASSRGQEDQAFF. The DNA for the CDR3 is TGTGCCAGCAGCAGAGGACAGGAAGATCAAGCTTTCTTT.